Listed below are T cell receptor beta chains from one sample, sequenced in a study of early T cells in non-severe SARS-CoV-2 infection. Via MiXCR, TCRdb re-called the 5' RACE reads, giving one row per CDR3 protein. The profile shows 55,000 to 80,000 distinct CDR3 sequences, approximately 9.2% of them singletons. The sample was whole blood, taken at baseline. The receptor set was obtained from an adult who was a healthcare worker with PCR-confirmed SARS-CoV-2 infection or an uninfected control (not recorded which). CDR3s include the opening cysteine and the closing phenylalanine or tryptophan. The D gene is left open where the match is weak. Where a row states a size, it is once, few, many or the class of an expanded clone; other rows omit it.

D gene: TRBD1; J gene: TRBJ1-4; V gene: TRBV14; clone size: few; CDR3 DNA: TGTGCCAGCAGCCTCCGGACAGGGGGTGGTGAAAAACTGTTTTTT; CDR3 protein: CASSLRTGGGEKLFF
D gene: TRBD2; J gene: TRBJ2-7; V gene: TRBV11-1; clone size: many; CDR3 DNA: TGTGCCAGCAGCCCACCGGAACTAGCGGGAAGGTCGTACGAGCAGTACTTC; CDR3 protein: CASSPPELAGRSYEQYF
D gene: TRBD2; J gene: TRBJ2-7; V gene: TRBV9; clone size: .; CDR3 DNA: TGTGCCAGCAGCGCGCGAGGACTAGCGGGAGGGAACGAGCAGTACTTC; CDR3 protein: CASSARGLAGGNEQYF
D gene: TRBD1; J gene: TRBJ2-7; V gene: TRBV18; clone size: many; CDR3 DNA: TGTGCCAGCTCACCTGGGACAGGGGATAGCTACGAGCAGTACTTC; CDR3 protein: CASSPGTGDSYEQYF
D gene: TRBD1; J gene: TRBJ2-4; V gene: TRBV7-6; clone size: few; CDR3 DNA: TGTGCCAGCAGCTTACGAGGACAGGGTCTAAACATTCAGTACTTC; CDR3 protein: CASSLRGQGLNIQYF
D gene: .; J gene: TRBJ2-7; V gene: TRBV27; clone size: many; CDR3 DNA: TGTGCCAGCAGTTTCTCCAGGGAGCTCCTGGGCAACGAGCAGTACTTC; CDR3 protein: CASSFSRELLGNEQYF
D gene: TRBD2; J gene: TRBJ2-5; V gene: TRBV12-3/TRBV12-4; clone size: few; CDR3 DNA: TGTGCCAGCAGACGACTAGCGGGAGGCCAAGAGACCCAGTACTTC; CDR3 protein: CASRRLAGGQETQYF
D gene: TRBD1; J gene: TRBJ2-7; V gene: TRBV7-2; clone size: few; CDR3 DNA: TGTGCCAGCAGCCGAGAGACACAGGGGGAGCAGTACTTC; CDR3 protein: CASSRETQGEQYF
D gene: TRBD1; J gene: TRBJ2-7; V gene: TRBV9; clone size: many; CDR3 DNA: TGTGCCAGCAGCGTAGCTGGGGACAGCTCCTACGAGCAGTACTTC; CDR3 protein: CASSVAGDSSYEQYF
D gene: .; J gene: TRBJ2-7; V gene: TRBV7-2; clone size: .; CDR3 DNA: TGTGCCAGCAGCTTCGCTGACTTGGGCGAGCAGTACTTC; CDR3 protein: CASSFADLGEQYF
D gene: .; J gene: TRBJ1-1; V gene: TRBV20-1; clone size: .; CDR3 DNA: TGCAGTGCAACAGGCGGAATGGGCACTGAAGCTTTCTTT; CDR3 protein: CSATGGMGTEAFF
D gene: .; J gene: TRBJ2-2; V gene: TRBV6-6; clone size: few; CDR3 DNA: TGTGCCAGCACTCAGGGCTCGTCCACCGGGGAGCTGTTTTTT; CDR3 protein: CASTQGSSTGELFF
D gene: .; J gene: TRBJ2-7; V gene: TRBV3-1; clone size: few; CDR3 DNA: TGTGCCAGCAGCCAAGATGCGACTACTCTTGAGTACTTC; CDR3 protein: CASSQDATTLEYF
D gene: TRBD2; J gene: TRBJ2-1; V gene: TRBV7-2; clone size: .; CDR3 DNA: TGTGCCAGCAGCTTGGGCAGCGGGAACGCCTACAATGAGCAGTTCTTC; CDR3 protein: CASSLGSGNAYNEQFF
D gene: .; J gene: TRBJ1-1; V gene: TRBV30; clone size: many; CDR3 DNA: TGTGCCTGGGTAGGGGTCGCGAACACTGAAGCTTTCTTT; CDR3 protein: CAWVGVANTEAFF
D gene: TRBD1; J gene: TRBJ1-1; V gene: TRBV12-3/TRBV12-4; clone size: few; CDR3 DNA: TGTGCCAGCAGTTTTCGGGACAGGAACACTGAAGCTTTCTTT; CDR3 protein: CASSFRDRNTEAFF
D gene: .; J gene: TRBJ1-2; V gene: TRBV6-2/TRBV6-3; clone size: many; CDR3 DNA: TGTGCCAGCAGTTACTCGGGAGGCCCTGACACCTTC; CDR3 protein: CASSYSGGPDTF
D gene: .; J gene: TRBJ1-4; V gene: TRBV7-8; clone size: .; CDR3 DNA: TGTGCCAGCAGCTTAGTAGCAGGGATTCGTGAAAAACTGTTTTTT; CDR3 protein: CASSLVAGIREKLFF
D gene: .; J gene: TRBJ2-7; V gene: TRBV7-9; clone size: few; CDR3 DNA: TGTGCCAGCAGCGGAGATATTGTGGTAGCGGCAACCGAAGTCCATGCACACTACGAGCAGTACTTC; CDR3 protein: CASSGDIVVAATEVHAHYEQYF
D gene: .; J gene: TRBJ2-3; V gene: TRBV5-5; clone size: many; CDR3 DNA: TGTGCCAGCAGTTTTGACCCGGACAGTCACACAGATACGCAGTATTTT; CDR3 protein: CASSFDPDSHTDTQYF
D gene: TRBD2; J gene: TRBJ2-1; V gene: TRBV11-2; clone size: many; CDR3 DNA: TGTGCCAGCATTGAAACTAGCGGCGCGATCGAGCAGTTCTTC; CDR3 protein: CASIETSGAIEQFF
D gene: TRBD1; J gene: TRBJ1-4; V gene: TRBV7-9; clone size: many; CDR3 DNA: TGTGCCAGCAGCCCACGGACAGGGGGCGCGGAAAAACTGTTTTTT; CDR3 protein: CASSPRTGGAEKLFF
D gene: .; J gene: TRBJ2-7; V gene: TRBV5-4; clone size: many; CDR3 DNA: TGTGCCAGCAGCTTGTGGTTGGAGGGAGTAAGGGAGCAGTACTTC; CDR3 protein: CASSLWLEGVREQYF
D gene: .; J gene: TRBJ2-2; V gene: TRBV7-9; clone size: many; CDR3 DNA: TGTGCCAGCAGATCAACAGAGTACACCGGGGAGCTGTTTTTT; CDR3 protein: CASRSTEYTGELFF
D gene: TRBD1; J gene: TRBJ2-4; V gene: TRBV5-4; clone size: few; CDR3 DNA: TGTGCCAGCAGCTTGAGTAGTACGGGACAGGGGGTAAACATTCAGTACTTC; CDR3 protein: CASSLSSTGQGVNIQYF
D gene: .; J gene: TRBJ2-1; V gene: TRBV7-9; clone size: many; CDR3 DNA: TGTGCCAGCAGCTTAGCGATACATGAGCAGTTCTTC; CDR3 protein: CASSLAIHEQFF
D gene: TRBD2; J gene: TRBJ2-4; V gene: TRBV7-3; clone size: .; CDR3 DNA: TGTGCCAGCAGCTTCGGTTTAGGACTAGCGGGAGGAGGGAACATTCAGTACTTC; CDR3 protein: CASSFGLGLAGGGNIQYF
D gene: .; J gene: TRBJ1-2; V gene: TRBV5-1; clone size: .; CDR3 DNA: TGCGCCAGCAGCTTGGAAGGGGGGGCCGCCTTGGATGGCTACACCTTC; CDR3 protein: CASSLEGGAALDGYTF
D gene: .; J gene: TRBJ2-1; V gene: TRBV27; clone size: .; CDR3 DNA: TGTGCCAGCAGGACTCAACGGCTCAATGAGCAGTTCTTC; CDR3 protein: CASRTQRLNEQFF
D gene: .; J gene: TRBJ2-3; V gene: TRBV11-2; clone size: .; CDR3 DNA: TGTGCCAGCAGCTTAGTCGGCCAGATAGGTACGCAGTATTTT; CDR3 protein: CASSLVGQIGTQYF
D gene: .; J gene: TRBJ1-1; V gene: TRBV5-1; clone size: few; CDR3 DNA: TGCGCCAGCAGCTTCGGGCAGGGGAACACTGAAGCTTTCTTT; CDR3 protein: CASSFGQGNTEAFF
D gene: .; J gene: TRBJ1-1; V gene: TRBV4-2; clone size: .; CDR3 DNA: TGTGCCAGCAGCCAAGACCACACGAACACTGAAGCTTTCTTT; CDR3 protein: CASSQDHTNTEAFF
D gene: .; J gene: TRBJ2-4; V gene: TRBV15; clone size: .; CDR3 DNA: TGTGCCACCAGCAGACCCGGGGCAGCCAAAAACATTCAGTACTTC; CDR3 protein: CATSRPGAAKNIQYF
D gene: .; J gene: TRBJ2-3; V gene: TRBV5-1; clone size: .; CDR3 DNA: TGCGCCAGCAGGCCGGACATCACAGATACGCAGTATTTT; CDR3 protein: CASRPDITDTQYF
D gene: .; J gene: TRBJ2-1; V gene: TRBV6-2/TRBV6-3; clone size: many; CDR3 DNA: TGTGCCAGCAGTAAGGCAGCCGGGTGGAAGTTCTTC; CDR3 protein: CASSKAAGWKFF
D gene: .; J gene: TRBJ2-1; V gene: TRBV25-1; clone size: .; CDR3 DNA: TGTGCCAGCAGTTACGGGGACTCCTACAATGAGCAGTTCTTC; CDR3 protein: CASSYGDSYNEQFF
D gene: TRBD2; J gene: TRBJ2-1; V gene: TRBV9; clone size: few; CDR3 DNA: TGTGCCAGCAGCGTAACGCCCACTGGGGGGCTAGCGGGCTACAATGAGCAGTTCTTC; CDR3 protein: CASSVTPTGGLAGYNEQFF
D gene: .; J gene: TRBJ1-1; V gene: TRBV29-1; clone size: many; CDR3 DNA: TGCAGCGTTGCCCGAGTAGGGACTGAAGCTTTCTTT; CDR3 protein: CSVARVGTEAFF
D gene: TRBD2; J gene: TRBJ2-7; V gene: TRBV20-1; clone size: once; CDR3 DNA: TGCAGTGCTGCTGGACTAGCGGCCTTCTACGAGCAGTACTTC; CDR3 protein: CSAAGLAAFYEQYF
D gene: TRBD1; J gene: TRBJ1-5; V gene: TRBV20-1; clone size: many; CDR3 DNA: TGCAGTGCTACTTCCCCGGGACAGGGCTTCAATCAGCCCCAGCATTTT; CDR3 protein: CSATSPGQGFNQPQHF
D gene: .; J gene: TRBJ2-3; V gene: TRBV7-8; clone size: few; CDR3 DNA: TGTGCCAGCAGTATCTATGATACGCAGTATTTT; CDR3 protein: CASSIYDTQYF
D gene: TRBD2; J gene: TRBJ2-1; V gene: TRBV7-8; clone size: many; CDR3 DNA: TGTGCCAGCAGCTTCCAGCGGGGAGACTACAATGAGCAGTTCTTC; CDR3 protein: CASSFQRGDYNEQFF
D gene: TRBD2; J gene: TRBJ2-1; V gene: TRBV7-2; clone size: .; CDR3 DNA: TGTGCCAGCAGCTTAGCGGCTAGCGGGGGTTACAATGAGCAGTTCTTC; CDR3 protein: CASSLAASGGYNEQFF
D gene: .; J gene: TRBJ1-6; V gene: TRBV6-5; clone size: many; CDR3 DNA: TGTGCCAGCAGTTACTCGCCTTACGGGACGGGTAATTCACCCCTCCACTTT; CDR3 protein: CASSYSPYGTGNSPLHF
D gene: TRBD2; J gene: TRBJ2-1; V gene: TRBV7-9; clone size: many; CDR3 DNA: TGTGCCAGCAGCTCTTCCCTAGCGGTCCCCTACAATGAGCAGTTCTTC; CDR3 protein: CASSSSLAVPYNEQFF
D gene: .; J gene: TRBJ2-1; V gene: TRBV5-1; clone size: .; CDR3 DNA: TGCGCCAGCAGCTTGGTAGATAATGAGCAGTTCTTC; CDR3 protein: CASSLVDNEQFF
D gene: .; J gene: TRBJ1-5; V gene: TRBV4-1; clone size: few; CDR3 DNA: TGCGCCAGCAGCCGGACAGAACATAGCAATCAGCCCCAGCATTTT; CDR3 protein: CASSRTEHSNQPQHF
D gene: .; J gene: TRBJ2-6; V gene: TRBV25-1; clone size: .; CDR3 DNA: TGTGCCAGCAGTGGTTCCTGGGGGGTTGGGGCCAACGTCCTGACTTTC; CDR3 protein: CASSGSWGVGANVLTF
D gene: TRBD1; J gene: TRBJ1-1; V gene: TRBV2; clone size: many; CDR3 DNA: TGTGCCAGCGTGCGGGCAGGGGGCCGCGGTTGGGTCACTGAAGCTTTCTTT; CDR3 protein: CASVRAGGRGWVTEAFF
D gene: .; J gene: TRBJ1-2; V gene: TRBV10-3; clone size: .; CDR3 DNA: TGTGCCATCAGTGAGCTGGGGGTCAGCTATGGCTACACCTTC; CDR3 protein: CAISELGVSYGYTF
D gene: TRBD2; J gene: TRBJ2-5; V gene: TRBV7-2; clone size: few; CDR3 DNA: TGTGCCAGCAGCTCCCCGCTAGCGGGAGTAGAGACCCAGTACTTC; CDR3 protein: CASSSPLAGVETQYF
D gene: TRBD2; J gene: TRBJ2-3; V gene: TRBV19; clone size: .; CDR3 DNA: TGTGCCAGTAGCATAGCAGACAGCGGGAGACGAAAAGATACGCAGTATTTT; CDR3 protein: CASSIADSGRRKDTQYF
D gene: .; J gene: TRBJ2-7; V gene: TRBV12-3/TRBV12-4; clone size: many; CDR3 DNA: TGTGCCAGCAGTTTGGGTGGAGCAGGAAGCTACGAGCAGTACTTC; CDR3 protein: CASSLGGAGSYEQYF